This T cell receptor (beta chain) was obtained from a study of T cell responses to AZD1222 COVID-19 vaccine. Germline trimming cut 1 base from V and 8 bases from J; bases unmatched to any gene: 9. The length of the CDR3 is 18 residues. The germline CDR1 and CDR2 sequences are LGHDT and YNNKEL (reference sequence). TCRdb's copy holds only in-frame clones and misses some; the assay was immunoSEQ multiplex PCR. The sample consists of 98,000 or so clones, approximately 88% of them appearing once. V gene TRBV3-1 (or the pseudogene TRBV3-2) combines with J gene TRBJ2-1; 15 positions match TRBD2. The source of this sequence is an adult in good health. Sequenced here: peripheral blood, sampled on day 0 of AZD1222 vaccination. The CDR3 spells CASSQAFTGLAGGHEQFF. The CDR3 nucleotides are TGTGCCAGCAGCCAAGCCTTTACGGGACTAGCGGGGGGACATGAGCAGTTCTTC.